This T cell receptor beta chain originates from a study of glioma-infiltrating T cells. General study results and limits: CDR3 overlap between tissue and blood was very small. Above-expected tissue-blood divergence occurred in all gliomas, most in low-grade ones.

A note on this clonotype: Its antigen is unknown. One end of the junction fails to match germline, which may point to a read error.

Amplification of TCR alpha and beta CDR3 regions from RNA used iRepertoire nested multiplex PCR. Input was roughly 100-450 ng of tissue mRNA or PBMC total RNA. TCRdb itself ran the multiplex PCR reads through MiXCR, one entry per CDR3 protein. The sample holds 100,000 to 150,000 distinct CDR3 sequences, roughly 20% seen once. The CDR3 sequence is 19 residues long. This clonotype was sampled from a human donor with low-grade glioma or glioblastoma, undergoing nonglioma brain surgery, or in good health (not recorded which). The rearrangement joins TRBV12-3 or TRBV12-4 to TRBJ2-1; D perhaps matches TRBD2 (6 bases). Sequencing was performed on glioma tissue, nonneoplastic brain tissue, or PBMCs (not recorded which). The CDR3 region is CASGLRIITTRDLDNEQFF. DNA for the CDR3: TGTGCCAGCGGTTTGCGGATCATCACTACCCGGGACTTAGACAATGAGCAGTTCTTC.